Each of the 17 T cell receptor beta chains below was sequenced from the same sample in a study of post-analysis software for immune sequencing data. Study findings and constraints: In patients, about 5 TRBV segments were more frequent than in controls, with TRBV5-6, TRBV5-1 and TRBV20-1 among them.

Unique molecular identifiers were built into the TCR beta cDNA libraries. A single record per CDR3 protein comes from TCRdb applying MiXCR to the PCR reads. The data show hundreds of thousands of distinct CDR3 sequences, 30% seen once. Antigens of these TCRs are unknown. Sequences were obtained from blood. The source of these receptors is a girl aged 10 to 17 with multiple sclerosis.

The chain joins TRBV5-6 to TRBJ2-5; D might be TRBD1 (5 bases). In germline, CDR1 is SGHDT, CDR2 YYEEEE. Trimming took 1 base from V and 2 from J, leaving 15 bases between them. CDR3 length: 16 amino acids. This chain's CDR3 is CASSLFGTQEQETQYF. The CDR3, as DNA: TGTGCCAGCAGCTTGTTCGGCACACAGGAACAAGAGACCCAGTACTTC.

This sequence joins TRBV9 and TRBJ2-5, with D unresolved. Germline V lookup: CDR1 SGDLS, CDR2 YYNGEE. V lost 4 bases to trimming and J lost 3 bases, with 22 bases between them. The CDR3 runs 17 residues. The CDR3 here is CASSPPPPPNQEETQYF. The CDR3 DNA reads as TGTGCCAGCAGCCCACCCCCGCCCCCAAACCAGGAAGAGACCCAGTACTTC.

This sequence joins TRBV4-2 and TRBJ2-3, with D possibly TRBD2 on 7 matching bases. With 1 base removed from V and 4 bases from J, the gap between germline ends came to 18 bases. Per the germline V gene, CDR1 is LGHNA and CDR2 is YNFKEQ. The CDR3 length is 17 residues. DNA of the CDR3: TGTGCCAGCAGCCAAGCCAATCTTCGGGGGGCAGCAGATACGCAGTATTTT. This codes for CASSQANLRGAADTQYF.

The chain uses TRBV6-5 and TRBJ2-5, with TRBD2 as a possible D gene (7 bases). V was cut by 6 bases and J by 11 bases, with 22 bases left in between. Germline CDR1 is MNHEY and CDR2 is SVGAGI. The CDR3 consists of 14 residues. CDR3 residues: CASSPRAGAGGQYF. In nucleotides, the CDR3 is TGTGCCAGCAGCCCGCGGGCGGGGGCTGGTGGGCAGTACTTC.

The chain recombines TRBV6-1 with TRBJ2-2; 8 bases map to TRBD1. The CDR3 length is 14 residues. V shed 6 bases and J 3 bases; nucleotides not matched to a gene: 3. CDR1 and CDR2 (germline): MNHNS, SASEGT. CDR3 amino acids: CASRDRADTGELFF. The DNA for the CDR3 is TGTGCCAGCAGGGACAGGGCTGACACCGGGGAGCTGTTTTTT.

CDR3 region: CASSLVAGTSRYEQYF. The CDR3 DNA sequence: TGTGCCAGCAGCTTGGTGGCCGGGACTAGCAGATACGAGCAGTACTTC. The V gene is TRBV5-5, the J gene TRBJ2-7; 9 positions agree with TRBD2. Germline lookup yields CDR1 SGHKS and CDR2 YYEKEE (reference sequence). The CDR3 is 16 residues long. After removal of 0 bases from V and 4 bases from J, the junction contained 8 bases not matched to a gene.

The sample holds a few counts of this clonotype. The chain has TRBV20-1 and TRBJ2-1, with D perhaps matching TRBD2 (6 bases). Trimming took off 3 bases at V and 7 bases at J, with 16 bases between the two ends. The germline CDR1 and CDR2 sequences are DFQATT and SNEGSKA (reference sequence). This CDR3 is built from 14 residues. The CDR3 region has the DNA TGCAGTGCTAGTGAGCGGGTACTGGGGAATGAGCAGTTCTTC. Translating it yields CSASERVLGNEQFF.

The chain uses TRBV6-5 and TRBJ1-5; D not resolved. V lost 0 bases and J 0 bases, leaving 6 bases between the germline ends. The germline gives CDR1 MNHEY, CDR2 SVGAGI. The CDR3 runs to 15 residues. CDR3 amino acids: CASSYSTDSNQPQHF. The CDR3 DNA reads as TGTGCCAGCAGTTACTCCACGGATAGCAATCAGCCCCAGCATTTT.

This chain links TRBV7-2 with TRBJ2-2; D is tentatively TRBD1 or TRBD2 (6 bases each). This CDR3 region has 16 residues. CDR1 is SGHTA and CDR2 is FQGNSA in the germline V gene. Trimming removed 1 base at V and 2 bases at J, with 11 bases between. As DNA, the CDR3 is TGTGCCAGCAGCTTAGATCGGGGGCGAAACACCGGGGAGCTGTTTTTT. This sequence encodes CASSLDRGRNTGELFF.

The chain carries TRBV5-1 and TRBJ2-1, with 9 bases aligning to TRBD2. This CDR3 comprises 18 residues. The V and J ends lost 0 bases and 10 bases, in that order; junction bases with no gene match: 17. Germline V gene lookup returns CDR1 SGHRS and CDR2 YFSETQ. CDR3 nucleotides: TGCGCCAGCAGCTTGGGTCAGGTGGCTAGCGGGGTTCCAAGAGAGCAGTTCTTC. This encodes CASSLGQVASGVPREQFF.

V and J are TRBV5-1 and TRBJ2-1; 10 positions match TRBD2. Germline values: CDR1 SGHRS, CDR2 YFSETQ. This CDR3 has 16 residues. The junction had 5 bases not matched to a gene; V was cut back by 3 bases and J by 2 bases. CDR3 in amino acids: CASSSILAGTYNEQFF. The CDR3 nucleotides are TGCGCCAGCAGCTCAATACTAGCGGGGACCTACAATGAGCAGTTCTTC.

This clonotype occurred once. V and J are TRBV5-6 and TRBJ1-4; D possibly corresponds to TRBD1 (6 bases). The V and J ends lost 0 bases and 6 bases respectively, with 12 bases between them. The CDR3 is 15 residues long. Germline V gives CDR1 SGHDT, CDR2 YYEEEE. The CDR3 loop reads CASSLEQGFDEKLFF. CDR3 DNA sequence: TGTGCCAGCAGCTTGGAACAGGGCTTCGATGAAAAACTGTTTTTT.

This clonotype occurred a few times. The chain couples TRBV6-6 to TRBJ2-3; 13 nucleotides agree with TRBD2. Germline loops: CDR1 MNHNY, CDR2 SVGAGI (reference sequence). After removal of 4 bases from V and 5 bases from J, the junction contained 6 bases not matched to a gene. The CDR3 loop spans 16 amino acids. This CDR3 is CASSLKTSGGIDTQYF. The DNA of the CDR3 is TGTGCCAGCAGTTTAAAGACTAGCGGGGGGATAGATACGCAGTATTTT.

The chain couples TRBV3-1 to TRBJ2-1; TRBD1 might be the D (6 bases). V shed 1 base and J shed 6 bases, with 13 bases lying between them. This CDR3 is 15 amino acids long. Germline lookup yields CDR1 LGHDT and CDR2 YNNKEL (reference sequence). The CDR3 nucleotides read TGTGCCAGCAGCCAAGGGGCAGGGGCGCGCAATGAGCAGTTCTTC. Encoded protein: CASSQGAGARNEQFF.

The V gene is TRBV10-3, the J gene TRBJ1-1; 7 bases align to TRBD1. The V segment lost 6 bases and the J segment 1 base; nucleotides outside the gene matches: 8. The CDR3 is made up of 15 amino acids. Germline CDR1 and CDR2: ENHRY and SYGVKD. The CDR3 here is CAIRQQGTGNTEAFF. The CDR3 nucleotides are TGTGCCATCAGGCAACAGGGGACGGGGAACACTGAAGCTTTCTTT.

The table lists this clonotype with a few counts. This chain connects TRBV7-2 to TRBJ2-1; maybe TRBD2 (5 bases). The CDR3 runs to 16 residues. Trimming cost V 5 bases and J 5 bases, with 19 bases left between them. From germline, CDR1 is SGHTA and CDR2 FQGNSA. The CDR3 nucleotides read TGTGCCAGCAGCCGTGGTGGGCCTAGCAGAGACAATGAGCAGTTCTTC. This sequence encodes CASSRGGPSRDNEQFF.

V is TRBV6-6 and J is TRBJ2-6, with 9 bases aligning to TRBD1. This CDR3 has 16 amino acids. Germline CDR1 and CDR2: MNHNY and SVGAGI (reference sequence). The V segment lost 8 bases and the J segment 0 bases; nucleotides outside the gene matches: 5. DNA for the CDR3: TGTGCCAGCTTCCGGGACAGGGCCTCTGGGGCCAACGTCCTGACTTTC. Translating it yields CASFRDRASGANVLTF.